Listed here are 3 T cell receptor beta chains from one sample, sequenced in a study of shared clonotypes between healthy human individuals. Some clones are missing from TCRdb's copy, which holds only in-frame ones; the method was immunoSEQ multiplex PCR. In the table there are roughly 2,000,000 clones, roughly 94% of which are singletons. Terminally differentiated effector memory CD45RA+ cells were excluded from the naive CD8 cells, which were CD45RO-negative and positively selected for CCR7. The sequenced material came from naive CD8+ T cells sorted from blood. The source of these receptors is a man aged 18 to 30 in good health.

The sample holds one count of this clone. The V call is TRBV10-2, the J call TRBJ2-1, with D perhaps TRBD2 (6 bases). The CDR3 totals 14 residues. V lost 3 bases to trimming and J lost 8 bases, with 14 bases between them. Germline V gene data show CDR1 as WSHSY and CDR2 as SAAADI. CDR3 bases: TGCGCCAGCAGTGATCGACTAGAGGGGTATGAGCAGTTCTTC. Its translation is CASSDRLEGYEQFF.

The J gene is TRBJ2-1, the V gene TRBV6-4, with 7 bases lining up with TRBD2. CDR1 MRHNA and CDR2 SNTAGT come from the germline V gene. The CDR3 has 13 amino acids. V shed 4 bases and J 8 bases; nucleotides not matched to a gene: 5. The chain's CDR3 is CASSGGGLDEQFF. CDR3 coding DNA: TGTGCCAGCAGTGGGGGGGGTTTGGATGAGCAGTTCTTC.

V and J are TRBV4-3 and TRBJ1-1, with D possibly matching TRBD1 (5 bases). The CDR3 has 17 amino acids. V was trimmed by 0 bases and J by 5 bases, leaving 19 bases between them. Germline CDR1 LGHNA, CDR2 YSLEER. The CDR3 loop reads CASSQDAGGVGWTEAFF. The CDR3 DNA is TGCGCCAGCAGCCAAGATGCCGGGGGGGTAGGGTGGACTGAAGCTTTCTTT.